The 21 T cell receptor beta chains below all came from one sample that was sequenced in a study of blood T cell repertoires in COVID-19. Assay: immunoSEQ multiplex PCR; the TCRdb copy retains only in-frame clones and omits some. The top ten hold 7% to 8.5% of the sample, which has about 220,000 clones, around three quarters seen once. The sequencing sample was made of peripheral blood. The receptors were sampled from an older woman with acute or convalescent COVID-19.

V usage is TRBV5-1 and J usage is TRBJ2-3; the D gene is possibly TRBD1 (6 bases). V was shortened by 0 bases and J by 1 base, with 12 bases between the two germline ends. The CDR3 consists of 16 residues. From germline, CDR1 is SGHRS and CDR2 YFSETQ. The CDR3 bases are TGCGCCAGCAGCTTGGGGACAGCCTGGGGCACAGATACGCAGTATTTT. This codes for CASSLGTAWGTDTQYF.

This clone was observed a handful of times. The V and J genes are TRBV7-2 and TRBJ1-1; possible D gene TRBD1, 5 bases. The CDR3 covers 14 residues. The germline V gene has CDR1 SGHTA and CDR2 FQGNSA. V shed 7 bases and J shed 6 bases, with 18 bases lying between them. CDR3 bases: TGTGCCAGCATACTGGGGGGATTAGGGGCTGAAGCTTTCTTT. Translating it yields CASILGGLGAEAFF.

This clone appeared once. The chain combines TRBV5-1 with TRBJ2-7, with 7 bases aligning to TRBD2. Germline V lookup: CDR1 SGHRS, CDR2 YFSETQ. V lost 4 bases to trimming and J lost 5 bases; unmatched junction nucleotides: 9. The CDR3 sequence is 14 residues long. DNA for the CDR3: TGCGCCAGCAGCCCCGGGAGGAACGTCCACGAGCAGTACGTC. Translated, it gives CASSPGRNVHEQYV.

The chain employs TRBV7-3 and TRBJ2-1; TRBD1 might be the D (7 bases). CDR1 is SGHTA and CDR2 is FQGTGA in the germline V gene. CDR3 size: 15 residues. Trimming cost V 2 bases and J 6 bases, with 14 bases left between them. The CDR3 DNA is TGTGCCAGCAGCTTACAGGGGGGACTTACCAATGAGCAGTTCTTC. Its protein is CASSLQGGLTNEQFF. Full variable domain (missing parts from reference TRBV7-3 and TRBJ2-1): GAGVSQTPSNKVTEKGKYVELRCDPISGHTALYWYRQSLGQGPEFLIYFQGTGAADDSGLPNDRFFAVRPEGSVSTLKIQRTERGDSAVYLCASSLQGGLTNEQFFGPGTRLTVL.

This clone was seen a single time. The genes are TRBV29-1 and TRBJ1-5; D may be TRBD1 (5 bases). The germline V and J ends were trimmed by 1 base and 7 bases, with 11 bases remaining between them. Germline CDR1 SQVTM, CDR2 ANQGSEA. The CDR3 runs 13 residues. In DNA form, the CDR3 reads TGCAGCGTTGAAGCGGGGGTAGGACAGCCCCAGCATTTT. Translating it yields CSVEAGVGQPQHF. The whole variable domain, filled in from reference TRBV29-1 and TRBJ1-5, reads SAVISQKPSRDICQRGTSLTIQCQVDSQVTMMFWYRQQPGQSLTLIATANQGSEATYESGFVIDKFPISRPNLTFSTLTVSNMSPEDSSIYLCSVEAGVGQPQHFGDGTRLSIL.

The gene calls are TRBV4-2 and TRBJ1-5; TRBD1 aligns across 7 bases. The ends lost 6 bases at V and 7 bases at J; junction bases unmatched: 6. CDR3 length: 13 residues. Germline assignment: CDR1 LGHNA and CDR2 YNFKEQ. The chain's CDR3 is CASSRDREQPQHF. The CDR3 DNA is TGTGCCAGCAGTCGCGACAGGGAACAGCCCCAGCATTTT.

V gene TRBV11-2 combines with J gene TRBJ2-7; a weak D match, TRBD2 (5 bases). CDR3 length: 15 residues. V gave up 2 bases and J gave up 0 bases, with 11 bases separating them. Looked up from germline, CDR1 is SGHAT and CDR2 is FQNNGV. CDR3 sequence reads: CASSLSGRNSYEQYF. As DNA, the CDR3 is TGTGCCAGCAGCTTAAGCGGCCGAAACTCCTACGAGCAGTACTTC.

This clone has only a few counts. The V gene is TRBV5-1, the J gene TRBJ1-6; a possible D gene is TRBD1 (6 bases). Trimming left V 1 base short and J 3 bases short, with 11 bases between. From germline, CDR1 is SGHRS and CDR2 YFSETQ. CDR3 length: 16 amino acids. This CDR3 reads CASSLSPGVYNSPLHF. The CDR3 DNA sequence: TGCGCCAGCAGCTTGTCCCCAGGGGTCTATAATTCACCCCTCCACTTT.

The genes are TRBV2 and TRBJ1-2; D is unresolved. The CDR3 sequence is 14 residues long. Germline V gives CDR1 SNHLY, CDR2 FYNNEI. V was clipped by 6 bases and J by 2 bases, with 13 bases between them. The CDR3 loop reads CASREDLLNYGYTF. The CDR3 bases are TGTGCCAGCAGGGAGGACCTCCTCAACTATGGCTACACCTTC.

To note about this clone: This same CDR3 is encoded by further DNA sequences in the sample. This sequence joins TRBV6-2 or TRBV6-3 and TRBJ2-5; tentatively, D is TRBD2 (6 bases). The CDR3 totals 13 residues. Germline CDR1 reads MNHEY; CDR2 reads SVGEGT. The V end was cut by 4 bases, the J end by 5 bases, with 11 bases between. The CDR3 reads CASSFPGVETQYF. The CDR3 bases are TGTGCCAGCAGTTTCCCGGGGGTGGAGACCCAGTACTTC.

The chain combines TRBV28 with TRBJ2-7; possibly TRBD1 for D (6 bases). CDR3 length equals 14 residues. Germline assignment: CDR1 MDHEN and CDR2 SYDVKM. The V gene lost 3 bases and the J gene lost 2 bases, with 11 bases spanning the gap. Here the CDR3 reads CASSFVTGAYEQYF. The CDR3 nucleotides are TGTGCCAGCAGTTTTGTGACAGGAGCCTACGAGCAGTACTTC.

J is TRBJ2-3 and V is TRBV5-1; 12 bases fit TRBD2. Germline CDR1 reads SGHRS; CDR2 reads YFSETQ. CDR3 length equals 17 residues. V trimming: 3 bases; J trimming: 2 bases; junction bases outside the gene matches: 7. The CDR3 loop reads CASSSLTSGGLTDTQYF. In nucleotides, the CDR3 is TGCGCCAGCAGCTCCCTGACTAGCGGGGGCCTCACAGATACGCAGTATTTT.

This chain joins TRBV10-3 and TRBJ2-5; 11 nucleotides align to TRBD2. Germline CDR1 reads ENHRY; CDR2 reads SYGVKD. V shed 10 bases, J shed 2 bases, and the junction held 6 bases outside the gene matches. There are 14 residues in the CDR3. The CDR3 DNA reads TGTGCCACTAAACTAGCGGGGGATCAAGAGACCCAGTACTTC. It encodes CATKLAGDQETQYF.

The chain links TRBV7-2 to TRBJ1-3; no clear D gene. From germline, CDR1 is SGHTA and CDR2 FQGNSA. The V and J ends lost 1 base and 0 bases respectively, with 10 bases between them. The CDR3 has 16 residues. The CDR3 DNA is TGTGCCAGCAGCTTAGAGGTAGCCTTCTCTGGAAACACCATATATTTT. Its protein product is CASSLEVAFSGNTIYF.

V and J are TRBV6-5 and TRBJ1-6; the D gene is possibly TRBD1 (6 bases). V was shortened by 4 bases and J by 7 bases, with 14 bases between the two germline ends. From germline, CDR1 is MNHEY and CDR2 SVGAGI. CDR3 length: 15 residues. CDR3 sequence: CASSCGGGDNSPLHF. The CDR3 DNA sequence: TGTGCCAGCAGTTGTGGAGGGGGGGACAATTCACCCCTCCACTTT.

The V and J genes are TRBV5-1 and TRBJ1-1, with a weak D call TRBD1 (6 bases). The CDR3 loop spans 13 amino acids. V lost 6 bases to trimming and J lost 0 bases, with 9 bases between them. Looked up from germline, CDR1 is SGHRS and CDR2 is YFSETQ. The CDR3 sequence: CASMKGVNTEAFF. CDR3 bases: TGCGCCAGCATGAAGGGGGTGAACACTGAAGCTTTCTTT.

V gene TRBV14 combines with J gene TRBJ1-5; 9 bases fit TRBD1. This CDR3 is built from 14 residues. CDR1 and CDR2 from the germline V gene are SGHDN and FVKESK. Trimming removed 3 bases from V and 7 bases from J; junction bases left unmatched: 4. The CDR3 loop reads CASSHGTGYQPQHF. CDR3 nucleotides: TGTGCCAGCAGCCATGGGACAGGGTACCAGCCCCAGCATTTT.

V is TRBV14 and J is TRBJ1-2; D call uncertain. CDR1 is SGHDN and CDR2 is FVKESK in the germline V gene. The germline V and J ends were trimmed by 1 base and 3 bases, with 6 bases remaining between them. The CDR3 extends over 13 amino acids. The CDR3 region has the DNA TGTGCCAGCAGCCAAGTAATGTACTATGGCTACACCTTC. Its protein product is CASSQVMYYGYTF.

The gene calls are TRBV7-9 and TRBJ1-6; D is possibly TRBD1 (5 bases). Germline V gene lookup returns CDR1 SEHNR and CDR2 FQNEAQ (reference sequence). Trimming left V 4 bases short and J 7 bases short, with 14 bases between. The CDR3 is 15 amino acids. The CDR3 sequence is CASSSQGTLNSPLHF. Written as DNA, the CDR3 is TGTGCCAGCAGCTCCCAGGGTACTCTGAATTCACCCCTCCACTTT.

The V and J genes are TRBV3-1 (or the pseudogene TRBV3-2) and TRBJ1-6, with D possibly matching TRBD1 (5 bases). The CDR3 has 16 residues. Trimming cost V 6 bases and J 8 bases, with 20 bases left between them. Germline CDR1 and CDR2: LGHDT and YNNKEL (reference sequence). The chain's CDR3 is CASSLIRPGRDSPLHF. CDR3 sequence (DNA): TGTGCCAGCAGTCTAATTAGGCCCGGCAGGGATTCACCCCTCCACTTT.

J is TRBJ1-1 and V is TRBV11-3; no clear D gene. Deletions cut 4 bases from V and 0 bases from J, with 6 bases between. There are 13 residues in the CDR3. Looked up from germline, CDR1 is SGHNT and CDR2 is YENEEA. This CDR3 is CASSSNMNTEAFF. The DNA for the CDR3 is TGTGCCAGCAGCTCAAACATGAACACTGAAGCTTTCTTT.